The clone carrying this T cell receptor beta chain appeared many times. Germline V lookup: CDR1 MDHEN, CDR2 SYDVKM. CDR3 length: 15 residues. V was clipped by 3 bases and J by 3 bases, with 12 bases between them. This sample is part of a study of T cells in Graves' hyperthyroidism and ophthalmopathy. It was RNA transcripts that yielded the amplified TCR beta CDR3 regions. HTBI primers were the set used in a first-round RT-PCR of the TCR CDR3. In TCRdb, the multiplex PCR reads were re-called with MiXCR into one record per CDR3 protein. The table shows more than 300,000 distinct CDR3 sequences, with about 14% occurring only once.

Sequenced input: blood. This sequence was found in a woman aged 25 to 39 with Graves' ophthalmopathy. The V gene is TRBV28, the J gene TRBJ1-5, with D maybe TRBD1 (5 bases). Here the CDR3 reads CASSFRAGLNQPQHF. The CDR3 DNA reads as TGTGCCAGCAGTTTTCGGGCAGGGCTCAATCAGCCCCAGCATTTT.